This T cell receptor (beta chain) was documented in a study of blood T cell repertoires in COVID-19. The overall study: From T cells, B-cell-depleted T cells, or PBMCs came the material, which was cDNA or gDNA.

In the original analysis: Estimation of nucleated cell counts was performed using reference gene primer amplification. Generated by immunoSEQ multiplex PCR, the TCRdb table keeps only in-frame clones and is missing some. V, J and clone size are taken as reported in that table, and D and trimming were inferred from the DNA itself. The top ten clones hold more than 8.5% of a sample with just over 300,000 clones, approximately 86% of them seen once. Recovered Cohort 3 donors showed two negative PCRs, clearance, or symptom resolution. V trimming: 5 bases; J trimming: 4 bases; junction bases outside the gene matches: 1. Germline V CDR1 and CDR2: SSHAT, FNYEAQ (reference sequence). This CDR3 has 15 amino acids.

The TCR comes from a woman younger than 35 who had recovered from COVID-19. This chain joins TRBV7-7 and TRBJ2-1, with 14 bases fitting TRBD2. Sequenced: PBMCs or T cells enriched from blood (not recorded which). The CDR3 region is CASSRLAGGYNEQFF. In DNA form, the CDR3 reads TGTGCCAGCAGCCGACTAGCGGGAGGGTACAATGAGCAGTTCTTC.